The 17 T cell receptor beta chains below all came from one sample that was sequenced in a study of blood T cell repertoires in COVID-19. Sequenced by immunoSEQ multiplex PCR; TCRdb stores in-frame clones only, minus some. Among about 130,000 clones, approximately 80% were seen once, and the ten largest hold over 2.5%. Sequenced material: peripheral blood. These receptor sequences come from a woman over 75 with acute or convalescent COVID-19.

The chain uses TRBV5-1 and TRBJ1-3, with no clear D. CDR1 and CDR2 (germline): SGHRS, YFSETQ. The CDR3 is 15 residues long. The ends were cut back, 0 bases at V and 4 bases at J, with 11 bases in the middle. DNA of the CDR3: TGCGCCAGCAGCTTGGAAGGGAGAAGAGGAAACACCATATATTTT. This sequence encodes CASSLEGRRGNTIYF.

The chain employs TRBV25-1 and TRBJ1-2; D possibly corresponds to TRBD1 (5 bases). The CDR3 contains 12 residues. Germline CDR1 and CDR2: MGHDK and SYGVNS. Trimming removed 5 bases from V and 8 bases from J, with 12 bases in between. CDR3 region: CASSHPGSGYTF. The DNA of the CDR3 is TGTGCCAGCAGTCACCCAGGGTCCGGCTACACCTTC.

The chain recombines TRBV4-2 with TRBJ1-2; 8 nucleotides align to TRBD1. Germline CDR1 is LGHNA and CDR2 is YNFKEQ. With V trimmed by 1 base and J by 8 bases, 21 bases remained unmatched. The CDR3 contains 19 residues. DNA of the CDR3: TGTGCCAGCAGCCAAGCCCTTCGGGACAGGAATACCGAGGACCGGGGCTACACCTTC. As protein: CASSQALRDRNTEDRGYTF.

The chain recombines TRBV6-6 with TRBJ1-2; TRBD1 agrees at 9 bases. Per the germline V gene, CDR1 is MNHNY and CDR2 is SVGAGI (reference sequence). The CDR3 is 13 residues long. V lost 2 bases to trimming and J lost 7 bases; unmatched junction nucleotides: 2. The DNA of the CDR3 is TGTGCCAGCAGTTACGACAGGGGGTTTGGCTACACCTTC. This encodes CASSYDRGFGYTF.

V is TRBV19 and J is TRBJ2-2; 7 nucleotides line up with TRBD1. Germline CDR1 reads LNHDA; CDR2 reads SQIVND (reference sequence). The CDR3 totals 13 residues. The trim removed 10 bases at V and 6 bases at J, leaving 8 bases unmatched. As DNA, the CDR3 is TGTGCCACAGACAGGGACGGGTCCGGGGAGCTGTTTTTT. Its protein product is CATDRDGSGELFF.

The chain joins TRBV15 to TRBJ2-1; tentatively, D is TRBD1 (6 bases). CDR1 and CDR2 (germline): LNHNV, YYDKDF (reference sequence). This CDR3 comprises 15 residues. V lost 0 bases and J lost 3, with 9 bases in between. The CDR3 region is CATSRERGIYNEQFF. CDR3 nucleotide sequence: TGTGCCACCAGCAGAGAAAGGGGGATCTACAATGAGCAGTTCTTC.

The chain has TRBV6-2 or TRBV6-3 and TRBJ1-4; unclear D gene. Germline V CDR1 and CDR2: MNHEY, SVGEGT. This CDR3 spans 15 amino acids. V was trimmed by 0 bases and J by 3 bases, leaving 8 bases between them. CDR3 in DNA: TGTGCCAGCAGTTACTCACTCGCACCTAATGAAAAACTGTTTTTT. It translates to CASSYSLAPNEKLFF.

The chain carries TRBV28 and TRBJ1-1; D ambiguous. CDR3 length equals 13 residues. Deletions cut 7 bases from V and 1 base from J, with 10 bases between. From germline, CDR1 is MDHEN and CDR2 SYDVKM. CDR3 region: CASKPTSNTEAFF. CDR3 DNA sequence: TGTGCCAGCAAACCGACTTCGAACACTGAAGCTTTCTTT.

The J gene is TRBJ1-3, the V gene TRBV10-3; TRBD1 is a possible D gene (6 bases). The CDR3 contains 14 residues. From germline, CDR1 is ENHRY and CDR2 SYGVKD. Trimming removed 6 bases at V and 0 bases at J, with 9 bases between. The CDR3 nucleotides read TGTGCCATCAGCAGGGGAACCTCTGGAAACACCATATATTTT. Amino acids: CAISRGTSGNTIYF.

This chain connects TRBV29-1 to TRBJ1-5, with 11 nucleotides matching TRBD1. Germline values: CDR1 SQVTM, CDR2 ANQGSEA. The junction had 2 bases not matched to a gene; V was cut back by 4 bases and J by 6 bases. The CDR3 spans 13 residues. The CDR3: CSVGGTGGQPQHF. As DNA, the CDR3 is TGCAGCGTTGGCGGGACAGGGGGTCAGCCCCAGCATTTT.

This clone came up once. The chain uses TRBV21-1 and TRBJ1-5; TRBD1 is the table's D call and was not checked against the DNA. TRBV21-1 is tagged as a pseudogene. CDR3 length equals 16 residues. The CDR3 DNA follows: TGTGCCAGCAGCAATTACCGGGACAGGGGCAATCAGCCCCAGCATTTT. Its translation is CASSNYRDRGNQPQHF.

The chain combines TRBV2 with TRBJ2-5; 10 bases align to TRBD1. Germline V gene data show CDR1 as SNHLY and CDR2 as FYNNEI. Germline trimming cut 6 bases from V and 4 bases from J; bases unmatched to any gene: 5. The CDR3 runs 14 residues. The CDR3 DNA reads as TGTGCCAGCAGAAGGGACAGGGGTGGAGAGACCCAGTACTTC. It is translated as CASRRDRGGETQYF.

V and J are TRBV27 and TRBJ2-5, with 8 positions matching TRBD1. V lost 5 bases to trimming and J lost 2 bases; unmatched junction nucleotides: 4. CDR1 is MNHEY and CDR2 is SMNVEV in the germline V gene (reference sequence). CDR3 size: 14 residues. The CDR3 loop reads CASSSRDRQETQYF. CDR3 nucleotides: TGTGCCAGCAGTAGCCGGGACAGGCAAGAGACCCAGTACTTC.

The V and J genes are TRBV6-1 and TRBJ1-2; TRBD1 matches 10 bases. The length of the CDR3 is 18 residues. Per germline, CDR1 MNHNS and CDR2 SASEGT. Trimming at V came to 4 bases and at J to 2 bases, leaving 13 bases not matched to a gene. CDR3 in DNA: TGTGCCAGCAGTGCACTCCGGGACAGGGGAGGTGTAAACTATGGCTACACCTTC. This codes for CASSALRDRGGVNYGYTF.

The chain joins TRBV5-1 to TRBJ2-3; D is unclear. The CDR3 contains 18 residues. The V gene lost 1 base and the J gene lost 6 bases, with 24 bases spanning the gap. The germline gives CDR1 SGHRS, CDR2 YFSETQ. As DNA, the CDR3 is TGCGCCAGCAGCTTGACATCCGGGTGGATCCTGGTTCCGGATACGCAGTATTTT. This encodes CASSLTSGWILVPDTQYF.

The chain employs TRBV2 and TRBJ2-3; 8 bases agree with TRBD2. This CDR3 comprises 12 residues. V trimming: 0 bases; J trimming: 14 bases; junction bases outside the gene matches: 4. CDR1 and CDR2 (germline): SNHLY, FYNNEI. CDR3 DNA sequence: TGTGCCAGCAGTGAAGCCGGGGGGGGTTGGTATTTT. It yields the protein CASSEAGGGWYF.

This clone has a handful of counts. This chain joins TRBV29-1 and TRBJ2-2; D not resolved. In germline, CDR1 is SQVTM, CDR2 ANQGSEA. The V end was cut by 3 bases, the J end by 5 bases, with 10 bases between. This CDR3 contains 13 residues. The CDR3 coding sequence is TGCAGCGTTGATGACAAGAATACCGGGGAGCTGTTTTTT. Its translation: CSVDDKNTGELFF.